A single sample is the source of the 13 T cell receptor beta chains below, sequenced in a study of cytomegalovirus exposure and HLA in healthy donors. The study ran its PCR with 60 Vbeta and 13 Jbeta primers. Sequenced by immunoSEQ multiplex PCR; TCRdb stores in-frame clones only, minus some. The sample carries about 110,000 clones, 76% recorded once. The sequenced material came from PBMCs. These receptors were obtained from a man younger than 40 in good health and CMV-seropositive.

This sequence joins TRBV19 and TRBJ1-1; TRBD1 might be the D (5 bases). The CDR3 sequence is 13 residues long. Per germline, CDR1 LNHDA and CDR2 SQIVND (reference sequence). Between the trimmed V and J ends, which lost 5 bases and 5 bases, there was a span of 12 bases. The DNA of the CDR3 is TGTGCCAGTAGTCCAGGGCGAGGAACTGAAGCTTTCTTT. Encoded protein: CASSPGRGTEAFF.

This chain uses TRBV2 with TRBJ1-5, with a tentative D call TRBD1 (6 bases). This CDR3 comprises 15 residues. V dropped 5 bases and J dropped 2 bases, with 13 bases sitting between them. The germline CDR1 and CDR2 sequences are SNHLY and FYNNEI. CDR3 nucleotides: TGTGCCAGCAGTTTAACAGGGTTGGGCAATCAGCCCCAGCATTTT. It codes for CASSLTGLGNQPQHF.

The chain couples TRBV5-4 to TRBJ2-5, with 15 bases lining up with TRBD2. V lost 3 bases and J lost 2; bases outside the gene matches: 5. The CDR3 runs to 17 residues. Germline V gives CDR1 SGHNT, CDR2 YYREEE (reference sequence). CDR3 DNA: TGTGCCAGCAGCTCAGGACTAGCGGGGGGGGGACAAGAGACCCAGTACTTC. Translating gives CASSSGLAGGGQETQYF.

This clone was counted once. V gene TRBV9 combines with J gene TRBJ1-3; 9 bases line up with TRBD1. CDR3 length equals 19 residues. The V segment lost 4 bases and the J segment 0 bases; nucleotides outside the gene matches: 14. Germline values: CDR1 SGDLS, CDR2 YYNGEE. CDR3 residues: CASSPRGPGQGSSGNTIYF. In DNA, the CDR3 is TGTGCCAGCAGCCCCAGGGGGCCGGGACAGGGCTCCTCTGGAAACACCATATATTTT.

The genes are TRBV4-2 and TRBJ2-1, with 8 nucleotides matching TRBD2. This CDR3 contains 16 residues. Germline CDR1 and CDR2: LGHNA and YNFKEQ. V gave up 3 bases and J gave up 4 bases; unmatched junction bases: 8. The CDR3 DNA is TGTGCCAGCAGCCAGCCAGGTCGGGGGGGGTACAATGAGCAGTTCTTC. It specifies CASSQPGRGGYNEQFF.

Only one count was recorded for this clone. The CDR3: CASSPDRAEETQYF. The CDR3 DNA reads as TGCGCCAGCAGCCCGGACAGGGCGGAGGAGACCCAGTACTTC. The chain links TRBV5-1 to TRBJ2-5; TRBD1 matches 8 bases. CDR3 length: 14 residues. V shed 4 bases and J 5 bases; nucleotides not matched to a gene: 7. The V gene's germline CDR1 is SGHRS and CDR2 YFSETQ.

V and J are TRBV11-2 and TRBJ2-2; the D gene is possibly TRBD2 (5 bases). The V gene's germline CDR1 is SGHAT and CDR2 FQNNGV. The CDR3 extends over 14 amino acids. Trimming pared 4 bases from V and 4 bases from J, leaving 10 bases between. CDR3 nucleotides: TGTGCCAGCAGCTCGGGGTGGAGCACCGGGGAGCTGTTTTTT. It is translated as CASSSGWSTGELFF.

The CDR3 sequence: CASAKGWGGDYYEQYF. The CDR3, as DNA: TGTGCCAGCGCCAAGGGGTGGGGCGGGGACTATTACGAGCAGTACTTC. The rearrangement links TRBV6-6 to TRBJ2-7; TRBD2 agrees at 7 bases. Looked up from germline, CDR1 is MNHNY and CDR2 is SVGAGI (reference sequence). The CDR3 length is 16 residues. With 8 bases clipped from V and 4 bases from J, the junction kept 17 bases outside the gene matches.

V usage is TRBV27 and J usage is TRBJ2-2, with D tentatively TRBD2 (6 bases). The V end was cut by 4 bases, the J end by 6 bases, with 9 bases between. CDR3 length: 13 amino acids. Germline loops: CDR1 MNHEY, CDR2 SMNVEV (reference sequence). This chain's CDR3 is CASSSRRAGELFF. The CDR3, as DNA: TGTGCCAGCAGTTCTCGGAGGGCCGGGGAGCTGTTTTTT.

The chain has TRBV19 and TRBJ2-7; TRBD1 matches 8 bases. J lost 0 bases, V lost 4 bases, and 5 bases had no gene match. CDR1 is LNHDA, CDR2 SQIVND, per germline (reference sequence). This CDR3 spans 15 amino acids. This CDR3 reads CASSTWTGFSYEQYF. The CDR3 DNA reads TGTGCCAGTAGTACCTGGACAGGGTTCTCCTACGAGCAGTACTTC.

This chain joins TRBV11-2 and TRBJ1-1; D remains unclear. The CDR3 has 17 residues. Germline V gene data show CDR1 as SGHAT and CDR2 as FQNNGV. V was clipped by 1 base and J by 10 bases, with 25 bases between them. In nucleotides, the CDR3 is TGTGCCAGCAGCTTAGGGAGGGCAGGAAAAGGGTCTTCGGGAGCTTTCTTT. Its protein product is CASSLGRAGKGSSGAFF.

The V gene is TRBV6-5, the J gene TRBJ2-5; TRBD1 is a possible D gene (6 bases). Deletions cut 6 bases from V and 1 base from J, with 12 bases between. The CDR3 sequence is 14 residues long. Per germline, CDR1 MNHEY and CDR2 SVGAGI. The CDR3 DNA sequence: TGTGCCAGCAGGCCACAGGGTCTCCAAGAGACCCAGTACTTC. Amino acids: CASRPQGLQETQYF.

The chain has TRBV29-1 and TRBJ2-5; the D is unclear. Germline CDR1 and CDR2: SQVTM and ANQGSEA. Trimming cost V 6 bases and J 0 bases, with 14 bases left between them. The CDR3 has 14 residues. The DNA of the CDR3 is TGCAGCGTGGTCCCCCCCGGGTACCAAGAGACCCAGTACTTC. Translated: CSVVPPGYQETQYF.